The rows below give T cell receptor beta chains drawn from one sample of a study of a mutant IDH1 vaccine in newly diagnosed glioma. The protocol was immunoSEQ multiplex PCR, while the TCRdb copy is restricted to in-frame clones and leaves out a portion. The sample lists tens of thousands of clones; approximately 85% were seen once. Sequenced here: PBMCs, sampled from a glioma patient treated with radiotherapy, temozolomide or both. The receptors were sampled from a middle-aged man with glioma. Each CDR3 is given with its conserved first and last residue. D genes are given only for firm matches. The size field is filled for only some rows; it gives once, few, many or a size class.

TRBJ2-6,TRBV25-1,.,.,TGTGCCAGCAGTGAATCACGGTCAGGGGAGGCTGGGGCCAACGTCCTGACTTTC,CASSESRSGEAGANVLTF
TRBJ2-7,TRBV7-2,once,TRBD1,TGTGCCAGCAGCTCGACCTCGGGCAGGGGGTACGAGCAGTACTTC,CASSSTSGRGYEQYF
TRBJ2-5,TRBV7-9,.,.,TGTGCCAGCACTAGGGAGCAAGAGACCCAGTACTTC,CASTREQETQYF
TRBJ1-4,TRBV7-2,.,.,TGTGCCAGCAGCCCCCCAGGTGAAAAACTGTTTTTT,CASSPPGEKLFF
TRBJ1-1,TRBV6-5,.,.,TGTGCCAGCAGGCCTGCTAGGAACACTGAAGCTTTCTTT,CASRPARNTEAFF
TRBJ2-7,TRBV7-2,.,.,TGTGCCAGCAGCTTAGTAGCGGGACAGTCCTACGAGCAGTACTTC,CASSLVAGQSYEQYF
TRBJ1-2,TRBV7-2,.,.,TGTGCCAGCAGCCCCGGTGGAGGGAACTATGGCTACACCTTC,CASSPGGGNYGYTF
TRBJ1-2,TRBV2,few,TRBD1,TGTGCCAGCAGTGTACAGGGGAGCTATGGCTACACCTTC,CASSVQGSYGYTF
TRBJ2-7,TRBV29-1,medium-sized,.,TGCAGCGCCCGGGACACAGAATCCTACGAGCAGTACTTC,CSARDTESYEQYF
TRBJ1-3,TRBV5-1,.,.,TGCGCCAGCAGCTCCACAGGGAATGGAAACACCATATATTTT,CASSSTGNGNTIYF
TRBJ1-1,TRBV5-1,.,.,TGCGCCAGCAGCTCCCCGGGATTCGAGCTCTCAAAGGGGAACACTGAAGCTTTCTTT,CASSSPGFELSKGNTEAFF
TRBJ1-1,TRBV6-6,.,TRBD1,TGTGCCAGCCAGAGCGCGGACAGGGGACCTGAAGCTTTCTTT,CASQSADRGPEAFF
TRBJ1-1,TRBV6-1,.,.,TGTGCCAGCAGTGAGACCTCGGAGGGAATAAGTAAAGCTTTCTTT,CASSETSEGISKAFF
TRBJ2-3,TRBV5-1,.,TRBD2,TGCGCCAGCAGCTTGGCCCTGGGACTAACTAGCACAGATACGCAGTATTTT,CASSLALGLTSTDTQYF
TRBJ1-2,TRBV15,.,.,TGTGCCACCAGCAGAGATATATCCAGGGAAAAGAACTATGGCTACACCTTC,CATSRDISREKNYGYTF
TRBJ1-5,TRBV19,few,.,TGTGCCAGCGCTCAGCAGTCGAATCAGCCCCAGCATTTT,CASAQQSNQPQHF
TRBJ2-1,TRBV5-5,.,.,TGTGCCAGCAGCTTGCTAACAGGAGGATACAATGAGCAGTTCTTC,CASSLLTGGYNEQFF